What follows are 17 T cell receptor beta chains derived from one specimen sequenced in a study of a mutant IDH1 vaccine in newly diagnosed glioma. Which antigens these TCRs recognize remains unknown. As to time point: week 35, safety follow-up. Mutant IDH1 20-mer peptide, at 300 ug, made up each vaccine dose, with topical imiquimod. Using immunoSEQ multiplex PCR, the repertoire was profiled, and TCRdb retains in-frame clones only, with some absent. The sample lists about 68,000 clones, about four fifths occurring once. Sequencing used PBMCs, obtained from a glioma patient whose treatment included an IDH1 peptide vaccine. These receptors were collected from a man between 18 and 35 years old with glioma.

CDR3 nucleotide sequence: TGTGCCAGCAGTTTCCAAGAGACCCAGTACTTC. Protein: CASSFQETQYF. The rearrangement uses TRBV28 and TRBJ2-5; D gene uncertain. The ends were cut back, 3 bases at V and 1 base at J, with 0 bases in the middle. Per the germline V gene, CDR1 is MDHEN and CDR2 is SYDVKM. The CDR3 covers 11 residues. Full variable domain (rest looked up from reference TRBV28 and TRBJ2-5): DVKVTQSSRYLVKRTGEKVFLECVQDMDHENMFWYRQDPGLGLRLIYFSYDVKMKEKGDIPEGYSVSREKKERFSLILESASTNQTSMYLCASSFQETQYFGPGTRLLVL.

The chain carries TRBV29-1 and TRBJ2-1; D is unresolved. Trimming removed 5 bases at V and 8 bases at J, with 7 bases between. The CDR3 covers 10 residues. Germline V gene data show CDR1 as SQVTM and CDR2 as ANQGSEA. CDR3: CSVLFHEQFF. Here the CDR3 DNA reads TGCAGCGTTCTCTTCCATGAGCAGTTCTTC.

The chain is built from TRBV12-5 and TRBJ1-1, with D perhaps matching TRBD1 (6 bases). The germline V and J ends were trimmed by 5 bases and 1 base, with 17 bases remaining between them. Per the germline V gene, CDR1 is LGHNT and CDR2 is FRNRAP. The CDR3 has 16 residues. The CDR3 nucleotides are TGTGCTAGTGGTCTCACCCCCCCGACAGGGAACACTGAAGCTTTCTTT. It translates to CASGLTPPTGNTEAFF.

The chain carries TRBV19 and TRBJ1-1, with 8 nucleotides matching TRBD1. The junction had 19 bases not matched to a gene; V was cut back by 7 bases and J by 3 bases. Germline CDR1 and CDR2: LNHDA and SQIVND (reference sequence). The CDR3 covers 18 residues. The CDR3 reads CASTIQWTGLPRDTEAFF. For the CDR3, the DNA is TGTGCCAGTACCATCCAGTGGACAGGGCTCCCGAGGGACACTGAAGCTTTCTTT.

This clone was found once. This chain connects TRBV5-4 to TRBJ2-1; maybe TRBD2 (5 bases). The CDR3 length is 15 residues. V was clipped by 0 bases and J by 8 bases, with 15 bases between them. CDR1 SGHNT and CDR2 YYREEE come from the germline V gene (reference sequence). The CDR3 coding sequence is TGTGCCAGCAGCTTGGCGCCCAGTCTAGCACATGAGCAGTTCTTC. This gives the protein CASSLAPSLAHEQFF.

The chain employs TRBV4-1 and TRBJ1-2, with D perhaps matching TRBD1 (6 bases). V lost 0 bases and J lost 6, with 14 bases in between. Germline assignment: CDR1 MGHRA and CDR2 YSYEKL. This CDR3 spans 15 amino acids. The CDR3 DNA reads TGCGCCAGCAGCCAAGATCCAGGGGCGATGAATGGCTACACCTTC. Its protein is CASSQDPGAMNGYTF.

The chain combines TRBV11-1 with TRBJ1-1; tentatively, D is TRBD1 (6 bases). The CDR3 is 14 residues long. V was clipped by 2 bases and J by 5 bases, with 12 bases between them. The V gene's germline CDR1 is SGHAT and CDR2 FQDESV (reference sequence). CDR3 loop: CASSLLTGRTEAFF. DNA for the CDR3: TGTGCCAGCAGCTTATTAACAGGGAGGACTGAAGCTTTCTTT. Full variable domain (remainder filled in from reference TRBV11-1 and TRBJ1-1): EAEVAQSPRYKITEKSQAVAFWCDPISGHATLYWYRQILGQGPELLVQFQDESVVDDSQLPKDRFSAERLKGVDSTLKIQPAELGDSAMYLCASSLLTGRTEAFFGQGTRLTVV.

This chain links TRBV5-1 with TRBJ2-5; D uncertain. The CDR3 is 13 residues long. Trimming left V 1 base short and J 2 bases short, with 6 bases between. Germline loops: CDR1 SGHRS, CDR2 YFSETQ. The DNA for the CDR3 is TGCGCCAGCAGCTTGATATCACAAGAGACCCAGTACTTC. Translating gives CASSLISQETQYF.

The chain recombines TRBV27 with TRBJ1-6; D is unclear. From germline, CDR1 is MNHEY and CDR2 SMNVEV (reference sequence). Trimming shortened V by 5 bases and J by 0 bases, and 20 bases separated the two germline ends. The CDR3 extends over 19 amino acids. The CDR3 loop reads CASSITHNLYSSYNSPLHF. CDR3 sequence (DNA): TGTGCCAGCAGTATCACCCATAACCTCTATAGCTCCTATAATTCACCCCTCCACTTT.

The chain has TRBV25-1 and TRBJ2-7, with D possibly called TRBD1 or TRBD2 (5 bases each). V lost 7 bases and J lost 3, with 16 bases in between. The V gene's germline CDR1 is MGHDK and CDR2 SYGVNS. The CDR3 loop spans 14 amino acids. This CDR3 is CASIGRGTHYEQYF. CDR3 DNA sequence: TGTGCCAGCATTGGTCGGGGCACCCACTACGAGCAGTACTTC.

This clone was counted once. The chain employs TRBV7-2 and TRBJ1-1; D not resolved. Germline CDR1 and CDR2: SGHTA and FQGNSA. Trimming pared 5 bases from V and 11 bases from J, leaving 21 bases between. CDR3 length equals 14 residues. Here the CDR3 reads CASSPRGSVSSAFF. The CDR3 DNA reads TGTGCCAGCAGCCCCCGCGGTTCAGTAAGTTCGGCTTTCTTT.

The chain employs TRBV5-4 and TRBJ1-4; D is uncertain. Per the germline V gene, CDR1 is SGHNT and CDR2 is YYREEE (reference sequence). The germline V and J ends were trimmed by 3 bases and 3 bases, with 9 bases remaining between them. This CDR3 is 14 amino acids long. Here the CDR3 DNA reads TGTGCCAGCAGCTCACTAGGGCCTAATGAAAAACTGTTTTTT. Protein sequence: CASSSLGPNEKLFF. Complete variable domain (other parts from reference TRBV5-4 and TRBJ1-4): ETGVTQSPTHLIKTRGQQVTLRCSSQSGHNTVSWYQQALGQGPQFIFQYYREEENGRGNFPPRFSGLQFPNYSSELNVNALELDDSALYLCASSSLGPNEKLFFGSGTQLSVL.

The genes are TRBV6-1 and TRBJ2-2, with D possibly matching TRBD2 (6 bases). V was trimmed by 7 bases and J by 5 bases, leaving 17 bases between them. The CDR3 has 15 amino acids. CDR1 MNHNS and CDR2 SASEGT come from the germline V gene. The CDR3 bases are TGTGCCAGCATTACCGGGGCCGGGGGAACCGGGGAGCTGTTTTTT. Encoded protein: CASITGAGGTGELFF.

The CDR3 DNA is TGTGCCAGCAGCTTTACAGCTAGTTTCTCCTACGAGCAGTACTTC. Amino acid sequence: CASSFTASFSYEQYF. The rearrangement joins TRBV7-9 to TRBJ2-7; D unresolved. Per germline, CDR1 SEHNR and CDR2 FQNEAQ (reference sequence). V shed 3 bases and J shed 0 bases, with 12 bases lying between them. The CDR3 has 15 amino acids.

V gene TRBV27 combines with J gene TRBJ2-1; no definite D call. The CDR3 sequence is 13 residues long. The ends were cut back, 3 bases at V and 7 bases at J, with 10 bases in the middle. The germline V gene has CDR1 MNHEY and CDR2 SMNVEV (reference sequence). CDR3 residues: CASSLWAGNEQFF. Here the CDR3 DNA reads TGTGCCAGCAGTTTGTGGGCTGGGAATGAGCAGTTCTTC.

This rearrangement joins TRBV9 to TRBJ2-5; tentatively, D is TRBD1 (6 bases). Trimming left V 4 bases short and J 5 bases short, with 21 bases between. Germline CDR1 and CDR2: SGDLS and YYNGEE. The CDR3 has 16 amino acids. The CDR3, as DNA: TGTGCCAGCAGCCGACCCCCGGGACACACGGTCGAGACCCAGTACTTC. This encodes CASSRPPGHTVETQYF.

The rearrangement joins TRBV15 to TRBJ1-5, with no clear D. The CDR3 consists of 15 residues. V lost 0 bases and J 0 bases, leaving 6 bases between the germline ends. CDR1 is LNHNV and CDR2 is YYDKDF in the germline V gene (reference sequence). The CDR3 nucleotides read TGTGCCACCAGCAGAGACGACCTTAGCAATCAGCCCCAGCATTTT. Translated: CATSRDDLSNQPQHF.